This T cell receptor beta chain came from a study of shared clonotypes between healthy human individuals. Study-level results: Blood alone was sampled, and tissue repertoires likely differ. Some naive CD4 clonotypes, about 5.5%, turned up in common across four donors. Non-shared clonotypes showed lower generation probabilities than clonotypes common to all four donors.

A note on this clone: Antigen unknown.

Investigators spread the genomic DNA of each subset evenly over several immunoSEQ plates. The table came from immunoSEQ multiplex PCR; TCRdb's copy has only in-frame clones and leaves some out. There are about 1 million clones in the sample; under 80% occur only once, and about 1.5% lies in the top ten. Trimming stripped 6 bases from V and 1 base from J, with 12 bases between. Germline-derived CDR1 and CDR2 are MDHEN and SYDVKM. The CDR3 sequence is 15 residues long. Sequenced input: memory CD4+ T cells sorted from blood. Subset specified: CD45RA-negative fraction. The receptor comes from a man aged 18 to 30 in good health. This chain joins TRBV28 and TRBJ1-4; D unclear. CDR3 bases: TGTGCCAGCAGCTCCCCTCGGCAAACTAATGAAAAACTGTTTTTT. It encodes CASSSPRQTNEKLFF. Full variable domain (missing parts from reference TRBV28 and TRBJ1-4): DVKVTQSSRYLVKRTGEKVFLECVQDMDHENMFWYRQDPGLGLRLIYFSYDVKMKEKGDIPEGYSVSREKKERFSLILESASTNQTSMYLCASSSPRQTNEKLFFGSGTQLSVL.